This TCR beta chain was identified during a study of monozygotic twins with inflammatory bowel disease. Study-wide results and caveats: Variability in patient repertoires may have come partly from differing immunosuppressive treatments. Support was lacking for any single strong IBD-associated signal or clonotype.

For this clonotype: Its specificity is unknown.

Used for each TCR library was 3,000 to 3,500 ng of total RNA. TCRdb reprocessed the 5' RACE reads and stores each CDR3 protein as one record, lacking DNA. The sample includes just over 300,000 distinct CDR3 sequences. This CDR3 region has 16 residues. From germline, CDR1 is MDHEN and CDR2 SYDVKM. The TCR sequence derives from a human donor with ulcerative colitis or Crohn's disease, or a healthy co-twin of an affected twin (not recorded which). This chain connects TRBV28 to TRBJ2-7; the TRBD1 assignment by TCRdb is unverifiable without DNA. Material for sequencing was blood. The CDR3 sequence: CASSFWDPGQGYEQYF.